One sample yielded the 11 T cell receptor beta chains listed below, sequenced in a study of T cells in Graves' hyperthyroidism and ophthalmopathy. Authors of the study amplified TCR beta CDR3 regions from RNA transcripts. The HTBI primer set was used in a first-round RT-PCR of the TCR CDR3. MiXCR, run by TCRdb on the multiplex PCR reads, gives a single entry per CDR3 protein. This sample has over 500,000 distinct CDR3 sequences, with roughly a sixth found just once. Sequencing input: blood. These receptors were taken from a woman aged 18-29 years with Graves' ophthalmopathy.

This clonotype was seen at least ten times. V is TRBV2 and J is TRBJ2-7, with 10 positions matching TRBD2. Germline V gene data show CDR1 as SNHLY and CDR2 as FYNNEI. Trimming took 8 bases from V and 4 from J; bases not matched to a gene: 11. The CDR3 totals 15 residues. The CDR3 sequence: CASLYGLADKYEQYF. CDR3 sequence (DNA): TGTGCCAGCCTTTATGGACTAGCGGATAAATACGAGCAGTACTTC.

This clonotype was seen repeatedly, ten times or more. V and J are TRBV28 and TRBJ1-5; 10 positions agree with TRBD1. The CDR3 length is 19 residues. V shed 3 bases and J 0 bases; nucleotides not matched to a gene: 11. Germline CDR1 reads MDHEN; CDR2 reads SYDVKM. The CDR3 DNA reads TGTGCCAGCAGTTTCTCCGGGACAGGGGACACTAATAGCAATCAGCCCCAGCATTTT. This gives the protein CASSFSGTGDTNSNQPQHF. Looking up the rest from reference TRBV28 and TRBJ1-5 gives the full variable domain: DVKVTQSSRYLVKRTGEKVFLECVQDMDHENMFWYRQDPGLGLRLIYFSYDVKMKEKGDIPEGYSVSREKKERFSLILESASTNQTSMYLCASSFSGTGDTNSNQPQHFGDGTRLSIL.

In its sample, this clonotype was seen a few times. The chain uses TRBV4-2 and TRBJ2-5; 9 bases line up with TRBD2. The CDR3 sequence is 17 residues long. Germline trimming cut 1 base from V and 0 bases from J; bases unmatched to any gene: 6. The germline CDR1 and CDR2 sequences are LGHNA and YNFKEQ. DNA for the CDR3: TGTGCCAGCAGCCAAGGCGGGGGGGGCTGGTACCAAGAGACCCAGTACTTC. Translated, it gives CASSQGGGGWYQETQYF.

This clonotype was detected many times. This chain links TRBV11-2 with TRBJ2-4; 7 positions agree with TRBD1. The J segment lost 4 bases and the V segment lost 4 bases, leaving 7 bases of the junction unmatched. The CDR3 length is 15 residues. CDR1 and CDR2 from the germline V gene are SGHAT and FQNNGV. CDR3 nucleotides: TGTGCCAGCAGCTCCACTGGACAGGTTAAAAACATTCAGTACTTC. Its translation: CASSSTGQVKNIQYF.

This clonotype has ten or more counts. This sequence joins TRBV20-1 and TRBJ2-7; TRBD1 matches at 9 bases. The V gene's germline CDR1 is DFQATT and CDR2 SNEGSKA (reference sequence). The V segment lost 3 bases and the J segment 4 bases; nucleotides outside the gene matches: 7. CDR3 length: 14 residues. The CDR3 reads CSARGQGGGYEQYF. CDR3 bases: TGCAGTGCTAGGGGACAGGGCGGTGGATACGAGCAGTACTTC.

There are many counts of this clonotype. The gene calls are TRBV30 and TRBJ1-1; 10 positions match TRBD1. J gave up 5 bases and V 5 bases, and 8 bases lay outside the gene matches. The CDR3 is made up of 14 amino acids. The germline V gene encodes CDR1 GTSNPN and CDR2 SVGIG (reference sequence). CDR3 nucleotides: TGTGCCTGGGACGGCGGGACAGGGGCGACTGAAGCTTTCTTT. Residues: CAWDGGTGATEAFF.

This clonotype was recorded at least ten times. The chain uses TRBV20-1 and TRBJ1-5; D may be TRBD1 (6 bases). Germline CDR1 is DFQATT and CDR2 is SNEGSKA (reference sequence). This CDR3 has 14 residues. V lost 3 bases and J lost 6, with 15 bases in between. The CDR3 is CSASAGGAGQPQHF. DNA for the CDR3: TGCAGTGCTAGCGCGGGGGGGGCAGGTCAGCCCCAGCATTTT.

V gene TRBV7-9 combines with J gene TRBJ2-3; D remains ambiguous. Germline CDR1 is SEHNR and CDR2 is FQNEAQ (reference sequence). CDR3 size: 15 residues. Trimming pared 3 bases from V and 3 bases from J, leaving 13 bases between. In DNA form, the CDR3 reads TGTGCCAGCAGCTTCTTAGAGGTCGAAACAGATACGCAGTATTTT. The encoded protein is CASSFLEVETDTQYF. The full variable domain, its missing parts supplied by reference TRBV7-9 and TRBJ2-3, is DTGVSQNPRHKITKRGQNVTFRCDPISEHNRLYWYRQTLGQGPEFLTYFQNEAQLEKSRLLSDRFSAERPKGSFSTLEIQRTEQGDSAMYLCASSFLEVETDTQYFGPGTRLTVL.

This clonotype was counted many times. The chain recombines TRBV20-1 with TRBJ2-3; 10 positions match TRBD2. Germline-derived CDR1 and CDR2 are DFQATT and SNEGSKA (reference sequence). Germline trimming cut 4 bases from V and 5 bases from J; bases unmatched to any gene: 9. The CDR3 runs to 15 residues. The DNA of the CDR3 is TGCAGTGCTAAGCGGGAGGGCCGAGGTGGAGATACGCAGTATTTT. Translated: CSAKREGRGGDTQYF.

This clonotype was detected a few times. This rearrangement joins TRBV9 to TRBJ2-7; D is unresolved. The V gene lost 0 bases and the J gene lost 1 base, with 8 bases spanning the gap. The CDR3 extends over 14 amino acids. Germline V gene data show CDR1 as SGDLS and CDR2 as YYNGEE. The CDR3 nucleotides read TGTGCCAGCAGCGTAGACCTGGCGTCCTACGAGCAGTACTTC. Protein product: CASSVDLASYEQYF.

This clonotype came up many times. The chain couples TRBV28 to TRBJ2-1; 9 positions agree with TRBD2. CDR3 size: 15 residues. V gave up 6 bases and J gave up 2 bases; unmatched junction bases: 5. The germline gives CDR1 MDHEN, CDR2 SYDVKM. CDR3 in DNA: TGTGCCAGCAGCGAAGGACTAGCGACCTACAATGAGCAGTTCTTC. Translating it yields CASSEGLATYNEQFF.